The 32 T cell receptor beta chains below come from one sample, sequenced in a study of cytomegalovirus exposure and HLA in healthy donors. PCR amplification relied on 60 Vbeta primers (plus 13 Jbeta primers). This table comes from immunoSEQ multiplex PCR, and its TCRdb copy is limited to in-frame clones, with some not included. The sample has more than 65,000 clones; roughly 71% are singletons. Sequencing was performed on PBMCs. The receptor source for this set is a woman between 55 and 75 years old in good health and CMV-seropositive.

This clone has just one count. This sequence joins TRBV7-6 and TRBJ2-7; the D gene is possibly TRBD2 (5 bases). This CDR3 is 14 amino acids long. Germline V gene sequence: CDR1 SGHVS, CDR2 FNYEAQ. The germline V and J ends were trimmed by 5 bases and 4 bases, with 15 bases remaining between them. The CDR3 DNA follows: TGTGCCAGCAGCGTCGGACTGACCCAATACGAGCAGTACTTC. Translation gives CASSVGLTQYEQYF.

Only a few counts were recorded for this clone. The rearrangement links TRBV5-6 to TRBJ1-5; D may be TRBD1 (5 bases). The V gene lost 5 bases and the J gene lost 10 bases, with 13 bases spanning the gap. Looked up from germline, CDR1 is SGHDT and CDR2 is YYEEEE. The CDR3 contains 12 residues. As DNA, the CDR3 is TGTGCCAGCAGATTATTAGACAGCCCCCAGCATTTT. This translates into CASRLLDSPQHF.

This clone is a singleton in its sample. The chain joins TRBV2 to TRBJ2-6; D remains unclear. Germline assignment: CDR1 SNHLY and CDR2 FYNNEI. The V gene lost 3 bases and the J gene lost 0 bases, with 3 bases spanning the gap. The CDR3 covers 14 residues. The CDR3 DNA reads as TGTGCCAGCAGTGACTCCTCTGGGGCCAACGTCCTGACTTTC. This gives the protein CASSDSSGANVLTF.

V and J are TRBV27 and TRBJ1-2, with 7 nucleotides matching TRBD1. Germline loops: CDR1 MNHEY, CDR2 SMNVEV (reference sequence). The ends lost 10 bases at V and 7 bases at J; junction bases unmatched: 24. The CDR3 length is 17 residues. Written as DNA, the CDR3 is TGTGCCACCTACCATCCCATTCTCTCCGGGACAGAAATTGGCTACACCTTC. Translation gives CATYHPILSGTEIGYTF.

The chain couples TRBV29-1 to TRBJ1-5; 8 bases fit TRBD1. The CDR3 is made up of 14 amino acids. V gave up 6 bases and J gave up 3 bases; unmatched junction bases: 7. Germline CDR1 reads SQVTM; CDR2 reads ANQGSEA. The CDR3 nucleotides read TGCAGCGTAGCAGGGACAGGCTTCAATCAGCCCCAGCATTTT. This codes for CSVAGTGFNQPQHF.

V and J are TRBV6-5 and TRBJ1-4; perhaps TRBD1 as D (6 bases). The germline V gene has CDR1 MNHEY and CDR2 SVGAGI. Trimming took 2 bases from V and 3 from J, leaving 10 bases between them. The CDR3 is 15 residues long. The CDR3: CASSYQGLANEKLFF. DNA for the CDR3: TGTGCCAGCAGTTACCAGGGGCTGGCTAATGAAAAACTGTTTTTT.

The genes are TRBV2 and TRBJ2-2, with D perhaps matching TRBD2 (6 bases). Germline V gene data show CDR1 as SNHLY and CDR2 as FYNNEI. The CDR3 spans 14 residues. Trimming cost V 9 bases and J 4 bases, with 15 bases left between them. CDR3 in DNA: TGTGCCAGTTGTGGGAGTAGCGGCACCGGGGAGCTGTTTTTT. The encoded protein is CASCGSSGTGELFF. The variable domain in full, completed from reference TRBV2 and TRBJ2-2, reads EPEVTQTPSHQVTQMGQEVILRCVPISNHLYFYWYRQILGQKVEFLVSFYNNEISEKSEIFDDQFSVERPDGSNFTLKIRSTKLEDSAMYFCASCGSSGTGELFFGEGSRLTVL.

The rearrangement joins TRBV9 to TRBJ1-4; 7 bases agree with TRBD1. V trimming: 0 bases; J trimming: 7 bases; junction bases outside the gene matches: 6. The germline V gene has CDR1 SGDLS and CDR2 YYNGEE. The CDR3 runs 15 residues. CDR3 DNA sequence: TGTGCCAGCAGCGTAGAGGGGGCGCGAGGTGAAAAACTGTTTTTT. Residues: CASSVEGARGEKLFF.

The chain joins TRBV5-1 to TRBJ2-3, with 8 bases matching TRBD1. Trimming at V came to 4 bases and at J to 2 bases, leaving 12 bases not matched to a gene. Germline V gene sequence: CDR1 SGHRS, CDR2 YFSETQ. The CDR3 is made up of 17 amino acids. CDR3 sequence: CASSTGTGNQITDTQYF. CDR3 in DNA: TGCGCCAGCAGCACCGGGACAGGCAATCAAATCACAGATACGCAGTATTTT.

The J gene is TRBJ2-7, the V gene TRBV21-1; the table gives TRBD1 as D, unverified against the DNA. TRBV21-1 is annotated as a pseudogene. The CDR3 runs 15 residues. The CDR3 here is CASSPPRTGVGEQYF. The CDR3 region has the DNA TGTGCCAGCAGCCCCCCCAGGACAGGGGTTGGCGAGCAGTACTTC.

This clone was detected only a few times. The chain couples TRBV19 to TRBJ1-3; possibly TRBD1 for D (5 bases). The V end lost 4 bases, the J end lost 0 bases, and 7 bases lay between the germline ends. The CDR3 is made up of 14 amino acids. Germline V gene sequence: CDR1 LNHDA, CDR2 SQIVND (reference sequence). CDR3: CASSSRGSGNTIYF. The DNA of the CDR3 is TGTGCCAGTAGTAGTAGGGGCTCTGGAAACACCATATATTTT.

The genes are TRBV11-1 and TRBJ1-1, with D maybe TRBD1 (5 bases). The germline CDR1 and CDR2 sequences are SGHAT and FQDESV (reference sequence). The CDR3 totals 15 residues. Trimming shortened V by 7 bases and J by 7 bases, and 22 bases separated the two germline ends. CDR3 in DNA: TGTGCCAGCAACCAGGGCGGGAGACTCGCGGGTGAAGCTTTCTTT. This translates into CASNQGGRLAGEAFF.

J is TRBJ2-7 and V is TRBV6-1; 7 positions agree with TRBD1. This CDR3 is built from 13 residues. Trimming at V came to 4 bases and at J to 5 bases, leaving 5 bases not matched to a gene. The germline V gene encodes CDR1 MNHNS and CDR2 SASEGT. The CDR3: CASSAQGIHEQYF. As DNA, the CDR3 is TGTGCCAGCAGTGCACAGGGGATACACGAGCAGTACTTC.

The chain couples TRBV29-1 to TRBJ2-3, with TRBD1 as a possible D gene (6 bases). The ends were cut back, 8 bases at V and 7 bases at J, with 19 bases in the middle. The CDR3 has 13 residues. Germline V gene sequence: CDR1 SQVTM, CDR2 ANQGSEA. The chain's CDR3 is CSLRTDGFNTQYF. For the CDR3, the DNA is TGCAGCCTGCGGACAGACGGATTCAATACGCAGTATTTT.

The genes are TRBV6-5 and TRBJ2-1; 11 positions agree with TRBD1. The CDR3 runs to 15 residues. Germline V gives CDR1 MNHEY, CDR2 SVGAGI. V shed 4 bases, J shed 4 bases, and the junction held 3 bases outside the gene matches. In nucleotides, the CDR3 is TGTGCCAGCAGTTCCGGACAGGGGGCGTACAATGAGCAGTTCTTC. As protein: CASSSGQGAYNEQFF.

This chain joins TRBV5-6 and TRBJ2-2; TRBD2 aligns across 9 bases. The CDR3 spans 14 residues. The V and J ends lost 5 bases and 6 bases, in that order; junction bases with no gene match: 5. The V gene's germline CDR1 is SGHDT and CDR2 YYEEEE. The CDR3 spells CASRRGGVPGELFF. CDR3 in DNA: TGTGCCAGCAGGCGGGGGGGCGTCCCCGGGGAGCTGTTTTTT.

The V gene is TRBV28, the J gene TRBJ2-7; D is undetermined. The CDR3 is made up of 17 amino acids. The V and J ends lost 3 bases and 0 bases respectively, with 18 bases between them. Germline V gene sequence: CDR1 MDHEN, CDR2 SYDVKM. CDR3 amino acids: CASSFPSTVPSSYEQYF. For the CDR3, the DNA is TGTGCCAGCAGTTTTCCGAGTACGGTACCGAGCTCCTACGAGCAGTACTTC.

This clone has a handful of counts. This sequence joins TRBV27 and TRBJ1-5, with a possible D match to TRBD1 (6 bases). The CDR3 runs to 15 residues. Per the germline V gene, CDR1 is MNHEY and CDR2 is SMNVEV (reference sequence). Trimming removed 0 bases at V and 9 bases at J, with 15 bases between. CDR3 region: CASSLSVVQGAPQHF. The CDR3 nucleotides read TGTGCCAGCAGTTTATCGGTTGTACAGGGAGCGCCCCAGCATTTT.

V usage is TRBV30 and J usage is TRBJ1-2, with a possible D match to TRBD1 (5 bases). Germline V gene lookup returns CDR1 GTSNPN and CDR2 SVGIG (reference sequence). The CDR3 covers 13 residues. The V and J ends lost 0 bases and 9 bases respectively, with 14 bases between them. The CDR3 DNA is TGTGCCTGGAGTGTCCGCGGGGCCAGCCGCTACACCTTC. Protein product: CAWSVRGASRYTF.

In its sample, this clone was seen once. The J gene is TRBJ2-1, the V gene TRBV10-3; 7 positions agree with TRBD2. Germline V gene sequence: CDR1 ENHRY, CDR2 SYGVKD. The CDR3 is 14 residues long. The V and J ends lost 3 bases and 6 bases, in that order; junction bases with no gene match: 5. The CDR3 sequence is CAISENGRANEQFF. The CDR3 DNA reads TGTGCCATCAGTGAAAATGGGAGGGCCAATGAGCAGTTCTTC.

This chain links TRBV27 with TRBJ1-3; D may be TRBD1 (5 bases). The CDR3 length is 15 residues. Trimming left V 5 bases short and J 0 bases short, with 11 bases between. Looked up from germline, CDR1 is MNHEY and CDR2 is SMNVEV (reference sequence). The CDR3 DNA follows: TGTGCCAGCAGTCCCGCCGGGGGCTCTGGAAACACCATATATTTT. This translates into CASSPAGGSGNTIYF.

V is TRBV5-1 and J is TRBJ2-7, with a possible D match to TRBD2 (6 bases). Between the trimmed V and J ends, which lost 1 base and 5 bases, there was a span of 10 bases. The germline gives CDR1 SGHRS, CDR2 YFSETQ. The length of the CDR3 is 13 residues. The CDR3 sequence is CASSLRGSHEQYF. The CDR3 DNA follows: TGCGCCAGCAGCTTGCGGGGGTCCCACGAGCAGTACTTC.

This chain links TRBV29-1 with TRBJ1-2, with unresolved D. Deletions cut 3 bases from V and 6 bases from J, with 17 bases between. Germline CDR1 SQVTM, CDR2 ANQGSEA. The CDR3 has 14 amino acids. The CDR3 spells CSVDGLGRRNGYTF. Written as DNA, the CDR3 is TGCAGCGTTGATGGGTTAGGGAGGCGAAATGGCTACACCTTC.

A note on this clone: This CDR3 fails to terminate in the conserved phenylalanine or tryptophan, so it likely reflects a read error. No DNA is shown, since the ends of the CDR3 on it are uncertain; the CDR3 is the one TCRdb lists. CDR3 residues: CASSSQGANTEALV. This chain connects TRBV6-5 to TRBJ1-1. The CDR3 length equals 14 residues, ends included. Per germline, CDR1 MNHEY and CDR2 SVGAGI.

This chain joins TRBV7-8 and TRBJ2-4; TRBD1 might be the D (5 bases). V lost 5 bases and J 6 bases, leaving 8 bases between the germline ends. Germline V gene sequence: CDR1 SGHVS, CDR2 FQNEAQ. The CDR3 contains 12 residues. The CDR3 protein is CASSPDRNIQYF. CDR3 coding DNA: TGTGCCAGCAGCCCTGACAGAAACATTCAGTACTTC.

The chain employs TRBV2 and TRBJ2-1; TRBD2 agrees at 7 bases. This CDR3 is 15 amino acids long. Germline V gives CDR1 SNHLY, CDR2 FYNNEI. V trimming: 8 bases; J trimming: 6 bases; junction bases outside the gene matches: 13. The CDR3 sequence is CASGRVKTSRNEQFF. The CDR3 DNA follows: TGTGCCAGCGGCAGGGTTAAGACTAGCCGCAATGAGCAGTTCTTC. Full variable domain (rest looked up from reference TRBV2 and TRBJ2-1): EPEVTQTPSHQVTQMGQEVILRCVPISNHLYFYWYRQILGQKVEFLVSFYNNEISEKSEIFDDQFSVERPDGSNFTLKIRSTKLEDSAMYFCASGRVKTSRNEQFFGPGTRLTVL.

The V and J genes are TRBV20-1 and TRBJ1-1; unclear D gene. V was cut by 5 bases and J by 8 bases, with 12 bases left in between. CDR1 and CDR2 (germline): DFQATT, SNEGSKA (reference sequence). The CDR3 is made up of 11 amino acids. CDR3 nucleotide sequence: TGCAGTGCTTCTCGGACTGCAGAAGCTTTCTTT. This codes for CSASRTAEAFF.

With respect to this clone: Other DNA sequences in this specimen translate into the identical CDR3. The gene calls are TRBV5-1 and TRBJ1-5; TRBD1 agrees at 10 bases. Germline CDR1 SGHRS, CDR2 YFSETQ. The CDR3 extends over 15 amino acids. The ends lost 4 bases at V and 2 bases at J; junction bases unmatched: 3. As DNA, the CDR3 is TGCGCCAGCAGCCCTGGACAGGGGGGCAATCAGCCCCAGCATTTT. As protein: CASSPGQGGNQPQHF.

The chain links TRBV30 to TRBJ2-7, with D perhaps matching TRBD1 (5 bases). There are 12 residues in the CDR3. Trimming took off 2 bases at V and 2 bases at J, with 7 bases between the two ends. Germline CDR1 is GTSNPN and CDR2 is SVGIG (reference sequence). CDR3 in amino acids: CAWSKGAYEQYF. In nucleotides, the CDR3 is TGTGCCTGGAGTAAAGGGGCCTACGAGCAGTACTTC.

The V gene is TRBV10-1, the J gene TRBJ2-5, with a weak D call TRBD1 (6 bases). Trimming pared 2 bases from V and 7 bases from J, leaving 8 bases between. Germline CDR1 reads WNHNN; CDR2 reads SYGVQD (reference sequence). CDR3 size: 12 residues. CDR3 in DNA: TGCGCCAGCAGTGAGGGCAGGGGGACCCAGTACTTC. This sequence encodes CASSEGRGTQYF.

V is TRBV30 and J is TRBJ1-4; D is uncertain. Germline loops: CDR1 GTSNPN, CDR2 SVGIG (reference sequence). The CDR3 contains 16 residues. V was clipped by 5 bases and J by 0 bases, with 16 bases between them. This chain's CDR3 is CAWSDILQSTNEKLFF. The DNA of the CDR3 is TGTGCCTGGTCCGACATACTCCAATCAACTAATGAAAAACTGTTTTTT.

The chain employs TRBV5-1 and TRBJ2-7; D is unclear. The CDR3 consists of 13 residues. V gave up 0 bases and J gave up 6 bases, with 10 bases separating them. CDR1 is SGHRS and CDR2 is YFSETQ in the germline V gene. CDR3 DNA sequence: TGCGCCAGCAGCTTGGTGACTGCCGGCGAGCAGTACTTC. It codes for CASSLVTAGEQYF.